This T cell receptor beta chain came from a study of shared clonotypes between healthy human individuals. V was cut by 0 bases and J by 11 bases, with 14 bases left in between. The CDR3 consists of 14 residues. CDR1 LGHNA and CDR2 YSLEER come from the germline V gene. It was CD45RO-negative cells, positively selected for CCR7, that made up naive CD8 cells, with terminally differentiated effector memory CD45RA+ cells excluded. The table came from immunoSEQ multiplex PCR; TCRdb's copy has only in-frame clones and leaves some out. The sample includes some 2.1 million clones, about 95% seen only once; the top ten take about 1.1%.

This clonotype originated in a young man in good health. V and J are TRBV4-3 and TRBJ1-5; D is uncertain. What was sequenced was naive CD8+ T cells sorted from blood. The DNA for the CDR3 is TGCGCCAGCAGCCAAGATAGCACGATAACAGCCCAGCATTTT. Translation: CASSQDSTITAQHF.